This TCR beta chain was profiled in a study of shared clonotypes between healthy human individuals. Notes on the study in general: Compared with clonotypes that all four donors shared, non-shared clonotypes had lower generation probabilities. An expected dependence of interdonor clonotype sharing on sequencing depth was noted.

The germline gives CDR1 MDHEN, CDR2 SYDVKM. The CDR3 has 13 residues. V was trimmed by 6 bases and J by 2 bases, leaving 9 bases between them. The protocol was immunoSEQ multiplex PCR, while the TCRdb copy is restricted to in-frame clones and leaves out a portion. The sample has around 750,000 clones, around two thirds seen once. On this clone: Its target is unknown.

The sequenced sample consisted of memory CD4+ T cells sorted from blood. Subset denoted: CD45RA-negative fraction. The chain combines TRBV28 with TRBJ2-3, with D possibly matching TRBD2 (6 bases). The TCR was taken from a woman in her thirties in good health. Here the CDR3 DNA reads TGTGCCAGCAGCCCTAGCGACACAGATACGCAGTATTTT. Amino acid sequence: CASSPSDTDTQYF. Supplemented by reference TRBV28 and TRBJ2-3, the full variable domain reads DVKVTQSSRYLVKRTGEKVFLECVQDMDHENMFWYRQDPGLGLRLIYFSYDVKMKEKGDIPEGYSVSREKKERFSLILESASTNQTSMYLCASSPSDTDTQYFGPGTRLTVL.